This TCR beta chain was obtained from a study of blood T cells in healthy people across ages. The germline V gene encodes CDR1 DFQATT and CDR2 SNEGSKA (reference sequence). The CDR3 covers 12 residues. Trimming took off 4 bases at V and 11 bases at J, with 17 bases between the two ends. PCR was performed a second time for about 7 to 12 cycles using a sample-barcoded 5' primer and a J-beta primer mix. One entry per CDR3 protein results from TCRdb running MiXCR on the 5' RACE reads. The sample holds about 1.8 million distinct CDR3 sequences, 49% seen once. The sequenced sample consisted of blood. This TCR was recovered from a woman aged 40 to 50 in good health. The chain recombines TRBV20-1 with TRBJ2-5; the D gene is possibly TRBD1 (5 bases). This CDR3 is CSATGISNEQYF. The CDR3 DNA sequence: TGCAGTGCTACAGGGATCAGCAATGAGCAGTACTTC.